The clone carrying this T cell receptor beta chain was observed many times. The antigen is undetermined. TCRdb re-called the 5' RACE reads through MiXCR, storing one row per CDR3 protein. The sample includes 45,000 to 65,000 distinct CDR3 sequences, 4.2% of them seen just once. This sample was included in a study of neurological immune-mediated disorders. Study-level points and caveats: No link was found between any clinical or MRI feature and the multiple sclerosis repertoire cluster. On phylogenetic grouping, the repertoires of 18 of 34 multiple sclerosis patients fell within one related-CDR3 cluster, constituting a possible signature.

The CDR3 sequence is 12 residues long. V was pared by 0 bases and J by 6 bases, with 2 bases between. Germline CDR1 is MNHEY and CDR2 is SMNVEV (reference sequence). The source is a man between 50 and 59 years old with multiple sclerosis. V usage is TRBV27 and J usage is TRBJ2-2; D not resolved. The sequenced sample was PBMCs. CDR3 nucleotide sequence: TGTGCCAGCAGTTTATCATCCGGGGAGCTGTTTTTT. Its protein product is CASSLSSGELFF.